This passage covers 25 T cell receptor beta chains from one sample sequenced in a study of blood T cell repertoires in COVID-19 (dated by TCRdb to 2018 to 2020). The library was obtained by the immunoSEQ multiplex PCR assay. The source is immuneACCESS, and TCRdb retained only in-frame sequences with V and J called. Part of the clones is not carried over; for the studies checked, unresolved V genes explain less than half of this, and the remainder is unexplained. The sample profile shows approximately 110,000 clones; 55% to 75% of them were found once. The ten most abundant clones make up around 0.9% of the sample. The sequenced sample was peripheral blood. These receptors were taken from a human donor with acute or convalescent COVID-19. The donor label of this sample is uncertain.

A few counts support this clone. For the CDR3, the DNA is TGTGCCAGTAGTACGGGACAGGGGGCGCAGGTTGACTATGGCTACACCTTC. This sequence encodes CASSTGQGAQVDYGYTF. V and J are TRBV19 and TRBJ1-2; 12 nucleotides match TRBD1. J lost 3 bases, V lost 4 bases, and 9 bases had no gene match. Germline V gene lookup returns CDR1 LNHDA and CDR2 SQIVND (reference sequence). The CDR3 has 17 amino acids.

This chain links TRBV6-5 with TRBJ1-2; TRBD1 aligns across 7 bases. This CDR3 region has 15 residues. The V segment lost 7 bases and the J segment 1 base; nucleotides outside the gene matches: 9. Germline V gene data show CDR1 as MNHEY and CDR2 as SVGAGI. Here the CDR3 reads CASIKGGGNNYGYTF. The DNA for the CDR3 is TGTGCCAGCATCAAAGGGGGCGGGAATAACTATGGCTACACCTTC.

The chain links TRBV6-5 to TRBJ2-7, with D tentatively TRBD2 (6 bases). Trimming took 6 bases from V and 4 from J, leaving 13 bases between them. This CDR3 contains 13 residues. CDR1 and CDR2 from the germline V gene are MNHEY and SVGAGI. In DNA, the CDR3 is TGTGCCAGCAGCCGTCTGGCGGGATACGAGCAGTACGTC. Its protein is CASSRLAGYEQYV.

In the case of this clone: At the DNA level, this CDR3 is encoded by other sequences in the same sample as well. The V gene is TRBV12-3 or TRBV12-4, the J gene TRBJ1-2; no clear D. The V end lost 4 bases, the J end lost 1 base, and 4 bases lay between the germline ends. The CDR3 has 12 residues. CDR3 DNA: TGTGCCAGCAGTTCCCTTAACTATGGCTACACCTTC. Translation gives CASSSLNYGYTF.

The chain is built from TRBV5-1 and TRBJ1-2; the D gene is possibly TRBD1 (6 bases). Germline V CDR1 and CDR2: SGHRS, YFSETQ. The V end lost 2 bases, the J end lost 5 bases, and 13 bases lay between the germline ends. This CDR3 comprises 14 residues. The CDR3 DNA is TGCGCCAGCAGCTTAAGGGACAACTCTTATGGCTACACCTTC. Translation gives CASSLRDNSYGYTF.

This clone was seen a few times. This chain links TRBV28 with TRBJ1-3; D is perhaps TRBD1 (5 bases). Germline CDR1 and CDR2: MDHEN and SYDVKM. With 3 bases removed from V and 6 bases from J, the gap between germline ends came to 9 bases. The CDR3 sequence is 13 residues long. Here the CDR3 DNA reads TGTGCCAGCAGTTTCCAAGGGGTAAACACCATATATTTT. Protein product: CASSFQGVNTIYF.

The V call is TRBV11-2, the J call TRBJ1-2, with 9 bases identical to TRBD1. CDR1 and CDR2 from the germline V gene are SGHAT and FQNNGV. The CDR3 covers 14 residues. Trimming at V came to 4 bases and at J to 4 bases, leaving 4 bases not matched to a gene. The chain's CDR3 is CASSSEGQGYGYTF. The CDR3 nucleotides are TGTGCCAGCAGCTCAGAGGGACAGGGCTATGGCTACACCTTC.

The rearrangement uses TRBV7-2 and TRBJ1-6; 7 bases match TRBD1. In germline, CDR1 is SGHTA, CDR2 FQGNSA. Trimming removed 6 bases from V and 7 bases from J; junction bases left unmatched: 6. The CDR3 is 14 residues long. CDR3 nucleotides: TGTGCCAGCAGGACGGGACAGCCCAATTCACCCCTCCACTTT. It specifies CASRTGQPNSPLHF.

The chain uses TRBV7-8 and TRBJ2-2, with TRBD1 matching over 8 bases. Germline V gene sequence: CDR1 SGHVS, CDR2 FQNEAQ. V dropped 4 bases and J dropped 7; count of bases not matched to a gene: 8. The CDR3 extends over 15 amino acids. CDR3 protein: CASSSQGAVSGELFF. The CDR3 coding sequence is TGTGCCAGCAGCTCCCAGGGGGCCGTTAGCGGGGAGCTGTTTTTT.

This clone came up a few times. The rearrangement joins TRBV28 to TRBJ2-5, with 15 positions matching TRBD2. Germline V CDR1 and CDR2: MDHEN, SYDVKM. The CDR3 length is 15 residues. V lost 5 bases, J lost 4 bases, and 2 bases stayed unmatched. CDR3 DNA: TGTGCCAGCAGTCAGGGACTAGCGGGGGGAGAGACCCAGTACTTC. This codes for CASSQGLAGGETQYF. The whole variable domain, remainder taken from reference TRBV28 and TRBJ2-5, is DVKVTQSSRYLVKRTGEKVFLECVQDMDHENMFWYRQDPGLGLRLIYFSYDVKMKEKGDIPEGYSVSREKKERFSLILESASTNQTSMYLCASSQGLAGGETQYFGPGTRLLVL.

This clone was found a few times. V is TRBV5-4 and J is TRBJ2-3; D perhaps matches TRBD2 (6 bases). The CDR3 is 15 amino acids. V was pared by 1 base and J by 0 bases, with 9 bases between. The germline V gene encodes CDR1 SGHNT and CDR2 YYREEE (reference sequence). DNA of the CDR3: TGTGCCAGCAGCTTGCGTCGGGAGAGCACAGATACGCAGTATTTT. Translating gives CASSLRRESTDTQYF.

This chain joins TRBV13 and TRBJ2-3; TRBD2 aligns across 13 bases. V lost 5 bases and J lost 4; bases outside the gene matches: 9. The CDR3 covers 17 residues. The germline CDR1 and CDR2 sequences are PRHDT and FYEKMQ (reference sequence). The CDR3 nucleotides read TGTGCCAGCAGCACACTAGCGGGGGGGCTCCTCGCAGATACGCAGTATTTT. Translated, it gives CASSTLAGGLLADTQYF. The full variable domain, rest sourced from reference TRBV13 and TRBJ2-3, is AAGVIQSPRHLIKEKRETATLKCYPIPRHDTVYWYQQGPGQDPQFLISFYEKMQSDKGSIPDRFSAQQFSDYHSELNMSSLELGDSALYFCASSTLAGGLLADTQYFGPGTRLTVL.

Only one count was recorded for this clone. The chain carries TRBV19 and TRBJ2-6, with TRBD1 identical over 8 bases. V was pared by 5 bases and J by 0 bases, with 3 bases of the junction left unmatched. Germline values: CDR1 LNHDA, CDR2 SQIVND (reference sequence). This CDR3 spans 16 amino acids. The chain's CDR3 is CASSAGGSSGANVLTF. The CDR3 nucleotides read TGTGCCAGTAGTGCAGGGGGCAGCTCTGGGGCCAACGTCCTGACTTTC.

V is TRBV7-3 and J is TRBJ2-5, with 8 bases that match TRBD2. The V gene's germline CDR1 is SGHTA and CDR2 FQGTGA. CDR3 length: 18 residues. After removal of 2 bases from V and 2 bases from J, the junction contained 13 bases not matched to a gene. The CDR3 region is CASSLFASGPGDQETQYF. CDR3 DNA sequence: TGTGCCAGCAGCTTATTTGCTAGCGGGCCTGGGGATCAAGAGACCCAGTACTTC.

V usage is TRBV11-2 and J usage is TRBJ1-4; D is possibly TRBD1 (5 bases). V was pared by 5 bases and J by 4 bases, with 17 bases between. Germline CDR1 and CDR2: SGHAT and FQNNGV. There are 16 residues in the CDR3. In DNA form, the CDR3 reads TGTGCCAGCAGCCCCGGCCAGGGTTTGGGTAATGAAAAACTGTTTTTT. This gives the protein CASSPGQGLGNEKLFF.

This chain uses TRBV5-1 with TRBJ2-3; TRBD1 agrees at 10 bases. The CDR3 spans 15 residues. In germline, CDR1 is SGHRS, CDR2 YFSETQ. The V segment lost 0 bases and the J segment 5 bases; nucleotides outside the gene matches: 3. The CDR3 is CASSLAGTGVDTQYF. DNA of the CDR3: TGCGCCAGCAGCTTGGCCGGGACAGGGGTAGATACGCAGTATTTT.

This clone was detected many times. The chain couples TRBV5-1 to TRBJ1-1; D remains unclear. The CDR3 loop spans 14 amino acids. The ends were cut back, 4 bases at V and 1 base at J, with 11 bases in the middle. Germline CDR1 is SGHRS and CDR2 is YFSETQ. Here the CDR3 reads CASSLLQANTEAFF. CDR3 nucleotides: TGCGCCAGCAGCCTACTCCAGGCGAACACTGAAGCTTTCTTT.

J is TRBJ1-4 and V is TRBV3-1 (or the pseudogene TRBV3-2), with D perhaps TRBD1 (5 bases). V lost 4 bases and J 3 bases, leaving 12 bases between the germline ends. Germline V gene data show CDR1 as LGHDT and CDR2 as YNNKEL (reference sequence). The CDR3 contains 15 residues. The CDR3, as DNA: TGTGCCAGCAGCCCCCCAGGGCTGGCTAATGAAAAACTGTTTTTT. It specifies CASSPPGLANEKLFF.

The CDR3 DNA follows: TGTGCCAGCAGTGAACTGACAGGATTCAATCAGCCCCAGCATTTT. Translation: CASSELTGFNQPQHF. The rearrangement joins TRBV6-1 to TRBJ1-5; tentative D call: TRBD1 (6 bases). Germline CDR1 MNHNS, CDR2 SASEGT. The V gene lost 2 bases and the J gene lost 3 bases, with 11 bases spanning the gap. CDR3 length: 15 amino acids.

The chain employs TRBV4-1 and TRBJ2-1, with TRBD1 identical over 11 bases. The CDR3 consists of 16 residues. J was trimmed by 7 bases and V by 1 base; bases with no gene match: 6. Per germline, CDR1 MGHRA and CDR2 YSYEKL. The CDR3 DNA is TGCGCCAGCAGCCAAGTCGGGACAGGGGGAGGTAATGAGCAGTTCTTC. Its protein product is CASSQVGTGGGNEQFF.

V usage is TRBV7-2 and J usage is TRBJ2-5, with 9 bases lining up with TRBD2. CDR1 and CDR2 from the germline V gene are SGHTA and FQGNSA. Trimming removed 3 bases from V and 5 bases from J; junction bases left unmatched: 7. CDR3 length equals 15 residues. Written as DNA, the CDR3 is TGTGCCAGCAGCTTGGGCGGGGGGGCCGTGGAGACCCAGTACTTC. Translating it yields CASSLGGGAVETQYF.

The V and J genes are TRBV28 and TRBJ2-5; the match to TRBD1 covers 7 bases. The germline CDR1 and CDR2 sequences are MDHEN and SYDVKM. The V gene end was trimmed by 4 bases and the J gene end by 0 bases; junction bases not matched to a gene: 8. This CDR3 spans 16 amino acids. CDR3 in DNA: TGTGCCAGCAGTTCCCCCGGGACAGCCTACCAAGAGACCCAGTACTTC. Translated: CASSSPGTAYQETQYF.

The genes are TRBV4-1 and TRBJ1-1, with D perhaps TRBD1 (5 bases). Trimming took 0 bases from V and 7 from J, leaving 24 bases between them. The CDR3 has 18 amino acids. CDR1 is MGHRA and CDR2 is YSYEKL in the germline V gene. CDR3 amino acids: CASSQDRHGWGREVEAFF. DNA of the CDR3: TGCGCCAGCAGCCAAGATAGACATGGGTGGGGCAGGGAGGTTGAAGCTTTCTTT.

The V and J genes are TRBV4-2 and TRBJ2-3; TRBD1 might be the D (6 bases). V lost 1 base, J lost 1 base, and 12 bases lay in between. Germline V gives CDR1 LGHNA, CDR2 YNFKEQ. The CDR3 covers 16 residues. For the CDR3, the DNA is TGTGCCAGCAGCCAAGCATCCCGACAGGGCACAGATACGCAGTATTTT. Protein sequence: CASSQASRQGTDTQYF.

The chain joins TRBV6-1 to TRBJ2-3; D might be TRBD1 (5 bases). The V end lost 3 bases, the J end lost 4 bases, and 11 bases lay between the germline ends. CDR1 is MNHNS, CDR2 SASEGT, per germline. This CDR3 spans 14 amino acids. In nucleotides, the CDR3 is TGTGCCAGCAGTGAGCTAGGGGCGGCAGATACGCAGTATTTT. Translation gives CASSELGAADTQYF.